These 2 T cell receptor beta chains were all obtained from the same sample, sequenced in a study of beta chain features in type 1 diabetes. Their antigens are not known. Study conclusions and caveats: TCRB CDR3s from Type 1 diabetes patients were moderately but significantly shorter in all four CD4+ subsets.

The authors reverse transcribed all of the isolated RNA, so sequencing captured expressed TCRB transcripts. Repertoires were generated with immunoSEQ multiplex PCR, while TCRdb's copy carries only in-frame clones and drops some. This sample has more than 250,000 clones, with roughly 13% found just once. Input material: naive CD4+ T cells from blood. The receptor source for this set is a man aged 30 to 45 with type 1 diabetes.

V is TRBV7-2 and J is TRBJ2-3; a possible D gene is TRBD2 (5 bases). Trimming stripped 5 bases from V and 0 bases from J, with 9 bases between. The length of the CDR3 is 14 residues. Germline CDR1 SGHTA, CDR2 FQGNSA. The CDR3 sequence is CASSKAASTDTQYF. CDR3 DNA sequence: TGTGCCAGCAGCAAAGCGGCTAGCACAGATACGCAGTATTTT.

This clone was counted a few times. V usage is TRBV30 and J usage is TRBJ2-7, with 7 bases identical to TRBD1. Germline V gives CDR1 GTSNPN, CDR2 SVGIG (reference sequence). This CDR3 contains 11 residues. V was pared by 7 bases and J by 5 bases, with 5 bases of the junction left unmatched. Written as DNA, the CDR3 is TGTGCCTTCAGGGGGTATAACGAGCAGTACTTC. Translation gives CAFRGYNEQYF.